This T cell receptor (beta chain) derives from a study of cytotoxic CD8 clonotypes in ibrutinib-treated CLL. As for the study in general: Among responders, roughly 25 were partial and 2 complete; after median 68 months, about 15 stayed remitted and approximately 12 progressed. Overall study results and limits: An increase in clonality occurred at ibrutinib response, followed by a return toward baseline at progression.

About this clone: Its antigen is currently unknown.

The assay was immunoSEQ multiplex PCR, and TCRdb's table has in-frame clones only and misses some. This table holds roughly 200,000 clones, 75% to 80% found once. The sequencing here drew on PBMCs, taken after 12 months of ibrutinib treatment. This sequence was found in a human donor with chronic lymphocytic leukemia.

CDR3 nucleotides: TGTGCCAGCAGCTTCTCTAACGGGGGCACTGAAGCTTTCTTT. Translated, it gives CASSFSNGGTEAFF. The V call is TRBV11-1, the J call TRBJ1-1, with TRBD1 as a possible D gene (5 bases). V was shortened by 3 bases and J by 4 bases, with 12 bases between the two germline ends. CDR3 length: 14 amino acids. Germline V gene data show CDR1 as SGHAT and CDR2 as FQDESV (reference sequence).